This T cell receptor beta chain was observed in a study of cytomegalovirus exposure and HLA in healthy donors. General study points: Published work reported that the classifier diagnosed cytomegalovirus status with high specificity and sensitivity.

PCR primers comprised 60 Vbeta and 13 Jbeta primers. Sequencing used immunoSEQ multiplex PCR; TCRdb keeps in-frame clones, though not all of them. The profile covers some 32,000 clones, with roughly 89% appearing a single time and 2.5% to 3.5% taken by the ten largest. The V gene end was trimmed by 1 base and the J gene end by 2 bases; junction bases not matched to a gene: 7. From germline, CDR1 is SGHTA and CDR2 FQGNSA. The CDR3 has 16 amino acids. On this clone: The antigen is not known.

Sequencing input: PBMCs. The origin of this receptor is a boy younger than 18 in good health and CMV-seronegative. This rearrangement joins TRBV7-2 to TRBJ2-5, with 7 bases fitting TRBD1. CDR3 sequence (DNA): TGTGCCAGCAGCTTAGGCAGAGGGGGCGAGCAAGAGACCCAGTACTTC. Protein product: CASSLGRGGEQETQYF.